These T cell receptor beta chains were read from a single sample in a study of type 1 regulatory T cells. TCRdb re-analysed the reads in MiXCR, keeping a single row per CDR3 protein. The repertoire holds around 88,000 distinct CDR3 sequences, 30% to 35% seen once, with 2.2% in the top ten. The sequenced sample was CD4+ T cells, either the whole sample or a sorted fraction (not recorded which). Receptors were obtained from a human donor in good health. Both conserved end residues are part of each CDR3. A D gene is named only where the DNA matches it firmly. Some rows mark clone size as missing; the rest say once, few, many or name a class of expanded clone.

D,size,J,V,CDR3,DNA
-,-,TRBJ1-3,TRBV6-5,CASREHSGNTICF,TGTGCCAGCAGAGAGCACTCTGGAAACACCATATGTTTT
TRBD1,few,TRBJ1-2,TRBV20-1,CSVTGQGFYGYTF,TGCAGTGTTACAGGACAGGGATTCTATGGCTACACCTTC
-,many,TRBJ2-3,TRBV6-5,CASSTTVTDTQYF,TGTGCCAGCAGTACGACAGTAACAGATACGCAGTATTTT
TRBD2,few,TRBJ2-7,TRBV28,CASSFTSGLYEQYF,TGTGCCAGCAGTTTCACTAGCGGTTTGTACGAGCAGTACTTC
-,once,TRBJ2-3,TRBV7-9,CASSRDSRPNTDTQYF,TGTGCCAGCAGCCGGGACTCCCGACCCAACACAGATACGCAGTATTTT
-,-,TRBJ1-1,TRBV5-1,CASSLDTGNTEAFF,TGCGCCAGCAGCTTGGACACAGGGAACACTGAAGCTTTCTTT
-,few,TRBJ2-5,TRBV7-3,CASSLTGEETQYF,TGTGCCAGCAGCTTAACCGGAGAAGAGACCCAGTACTTC
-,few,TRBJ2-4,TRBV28,CASNSEASMKNIQYF,TGTGCCAGCAACTCAGAGGCTAGCATGAAAAACATTCAGTACTTC
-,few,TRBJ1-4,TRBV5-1,CASSLYGARGEKLFF,TGCGCCAGCAGCCTCTACGGGGCGCGGGGTGAAAAACTGTTTTTT
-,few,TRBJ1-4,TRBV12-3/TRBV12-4,CATGTINEKLFF,TGTGCCACCGGGACAATTAATGAAAAACTGTTTTTT
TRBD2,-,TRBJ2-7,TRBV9,CASSGSGRAGTYEQYF,TGTGCCAGCAGCGGAAGCGGGAGGGCCGGCACCTACGAGCAGTACTTC
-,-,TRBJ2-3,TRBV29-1,CSVERGAGDTQYF,TGCAGCGTTGAACGGGGGGCGGGAGATACGCAGTATTTT
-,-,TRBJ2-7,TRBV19,CASSLSLAVEYEQYF,TGTGCCAGTAGCCTTTCGTTGGCGGTAGAATACGAGCAGTACTTC
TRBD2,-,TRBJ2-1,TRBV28,CASRNPPVRSGTSGYNEQFF,TGTGCCAGCAGGAATCCTCCGGTGCGCTCCGGGACTAGCGGCTACAATGAGCAGTTCTTC
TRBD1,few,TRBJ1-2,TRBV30,CAWSIRGKDRGHGYTF,TGTGCCTGGAGTATAAGAGGGAAGGACAGGGGCCATGGCTACACCTTC
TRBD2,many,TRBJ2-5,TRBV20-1,CSAIRVGGAQYF,TGCAGTGCCATCCGAGTGGGGGGGGCCCAGTACTTC
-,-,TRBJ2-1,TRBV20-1,CSAIPQSSYDEQFF,TGCAGTGCCATACCACAATCTTCCTACGATGAGCAGTTCTTC
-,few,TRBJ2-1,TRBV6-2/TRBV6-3,CASSTAKNAAENNEQFF,TGTGCCAGCAGTACAGCCAAGAACGCGGCGGAGAACAATGAGCAGTTCTTC
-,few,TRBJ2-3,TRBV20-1,CSARDGTPDTQYF,TGCAGTGCCCGGGACGGCACCCCAGATACGCAGTATTTT
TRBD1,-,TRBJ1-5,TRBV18,CASSQGGTGVNNQPQHF,TGTGCCAGCTCACAGGGGGGAACAGGGGTTAACAATCAGCCCCAGCATTTT
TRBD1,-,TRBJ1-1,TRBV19,CASKGTDNTEAFF,TGTGCCAGTAAGGGGACAGATAACACTGAAGCTTTCTTT
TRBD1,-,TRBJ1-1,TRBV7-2,CASTRDRATEAFF,TGTGCCAGTACCCGGGACAGGGCCACTGAAGCTTTCTTT
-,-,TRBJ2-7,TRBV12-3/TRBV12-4,CASAAIVDRSSYEQYF,TGTGCCAGCGCCGCCATCGTGGACCGAAGCTCCTACGAGCAGTACTTC
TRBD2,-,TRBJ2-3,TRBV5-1,CASSLSGTLVDTQYF,TGCGCCAGCAGCCTTAGCGGGACTCTAGTAGATACGCAGTATTTT
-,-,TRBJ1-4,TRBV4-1,CASSQESGNTNEKLFF,TGCGCCAGCAGCCAAGAGTCGGGCAATACTAATGAAAAACTGTTTTTT
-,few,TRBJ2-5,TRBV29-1,CSVERYRQETQYF,TGCAGCGTTGAAAGATACAGGCAAGAGACCCAGTACTTC
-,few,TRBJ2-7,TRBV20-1,CSVSPGEQYF,TGCAGTGTCAGCCCGGGCGAGCAGTACTTC
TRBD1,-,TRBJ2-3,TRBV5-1,CASWDRGADTQYF,TGCGCCAGCTGGGACAGGGGGGCAGATACGCAGTATTTT
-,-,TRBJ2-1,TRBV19,CASSTGRSPLSYNEQFF,TGTGCCAGTAGTACCGGTCGTTCCCCCCTCTCCTACAATGAGCAGTTCTTC
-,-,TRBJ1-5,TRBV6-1,CASTAEFSNQPQHF,TGTGCCAGTACGGCGGAGTTCAGCAATCAGCCCCAGCATTTT
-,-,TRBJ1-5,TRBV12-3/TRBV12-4,CASRGTMSNQPQHF,TGTGCCAGCAGGGGAACAATGAGCAATCAGCCCCAGCATTTT
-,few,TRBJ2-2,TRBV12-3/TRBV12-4,CASRGTNSGGELFF,TGTGCCAGCAGAGGGACAAACAGCGGCGGGGAGCTGTTTTTT
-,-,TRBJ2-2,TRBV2,CASSEEGGSGELFF,TGTGCCAGCAGTGAGGAGGGTGGGTCCGGGGAGCTGTTTTTT
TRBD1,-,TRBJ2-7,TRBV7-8,CASSFTGTGIHEQYF,TGTGCCAGCAGCTTCACCGGGACAGGGATCCACGAGCAGTACTTC
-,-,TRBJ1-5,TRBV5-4,CASSLGGTAQPQHF,TGTGCCAGCAGCTTGGGGGGAACCGCTCAGCCCCAGCATTTT
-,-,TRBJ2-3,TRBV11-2,CASSFTGFLDTQYF,TGTGCCAGCAGCTTTACGGGTTTCTTGGATACGCAGTATTTT
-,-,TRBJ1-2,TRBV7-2,CAGSLAGNRAYGYTF,TGTGCCGGCAGCTTAGCGGGGAACCGAGCATATGGCTACACCTTC
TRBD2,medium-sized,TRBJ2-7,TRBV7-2,CASSLEGLAFYEQYF,TGTGCCAGCAGCTTAGAAGGACTAGCCTTCTACGAGCAGTACTTC
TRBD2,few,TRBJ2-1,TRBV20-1,CSAEGAGQEQFF,TGCAGTGCCGAAGGAGCGGGGCAGGAGCAGTTCTTC
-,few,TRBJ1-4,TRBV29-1,CSAGQTNEKLFF,TGCAGCGCGGGGCAAACTAATGAAAAACTGTTTTTT
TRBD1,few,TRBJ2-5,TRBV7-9,CASSLRDSKETQYF,TGTGCCAGCAGCCTCCGGGACAGCAAAGAGACCCAGTACTTC
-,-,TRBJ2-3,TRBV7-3,CASGLQAGPTDTQYF,TGTGCCAGCGGACTTCAGGCCGGACCCACAGATACGCAGTATTTT
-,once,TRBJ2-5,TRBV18,CASSPAGAHETQYF,TGTGCCAGCTCACCGGCAGGGGCCCATGAGACCCAGTACTTC